Detailed here is one TCR beta chain. This clonotype was detected only a few times. The specificity of this receptor is unknown. Base quality data are lacking; no much larger clone is found one base away. Measured from the cysteine to the phenylalanine, the CDR3 is 11 residues long. CDR3 DNA only is kept here, 33 bases in frame from base 1. Sequences SGHAT (CDR1) and FQNNGV (CDR2) are obtained from the germline V gene. The junction shows trimming of 3 bases on V and 10 bases on J, plus 6 bases between the germline ends. The data stem from a study of blood T cells in healthy people across ages (dated by TCRdb to the mid-2010s). As for the study more broadly: In model experiments, roughly one uniquely barcoded TCR beta cDNA molecule per two T cells was captured by template switching. Age-related changes in TCR beta repertoire diversity were measured in the study by deep sequencing normalized with unique cDNA molecular identifiers. Four age groups were formed from the donors: young (average approximately 16 years), middle-aged (less than 40), aged (62) and long-lived (around 82). To avoid experimental bias, donors of different ages were randomly spread across the sequencing lanes. The study analyzed two additional independent replicas of 1 million unique cDNA reads from the same blood draw for two donors, one aged 18 to 29 and one aged 80 or older. The research as a whole found: Estimates of total diversity based on one million sequenced T cells were considered lower bounds and underestimates. The long-lived group showed more naive CD4+ T cells, fewer expanded clones and increased TCR diversity than the aged group, suggesting age selection. Conclusive comparison of naive and antigen-experienced compartments was prevented by the profiling of bulk unsorted PBMCs. The percentage of naive T cells measured by flow cytometry correlated strongly with observed TCR beta diversity. Because the CMV infection status of the donors was unknown, age-related changes in expanded clonotypes may potentially have been confounded. Observed TCR beta diversity per million T cells fell roughly linearly with age, and a significant reduction was already apparent by age around 39.

The 40 or so donors, aged roughly 6 to 90 years, were systemically healthy Caucasian individuals from Russia. Ten milliliters of peripheral blood were drawn from each donor into EDTA-treated Vacutainer tubes. PBMCs were isolated by Ficoll-Paque density-gradient centrifugation, with at least 7 million obtained per sample. Trizol reagent was used to extract total RNA from the PBMCs, yielding at least 5 micrograms per sample. The percentages of naive CD45RAhigh/CD27high T cells were determined by flow cytometry on a PBMC aliquot from every donor. Libraries were prepared through 5' RACE. Sequencing instrument: Illumina HiSeq 2500. A second PCR of about 6 to 11 cycles was performed with a sample-barcoded 5' primer and a J-beta primer mix. A unique molecular identifier was introduced onto each TCR beta cDNA molecule by a template-switch 5' adaptor carrying 12 random nucleotides. At least 2.5 million CDR3-containing paired-end reads were obtained from each sample. First-strand cDNA was synthesized from all RNA with the Mint cDNA synthesis kit, primed by a TRBC-specific oligonucleotide. After uracil-DNA glycosylase treatment, a first 18-cycle PCR used universal primers M1SS and BC2_uni_R on all cDNA. Concerning the study's data processing: For normalization, 1 million high-quality reads were randomly selected from each sample, with every read carrying a distinct molecular identifier. Instead of being binned into consensus sequences, reads with shared molecular identifiers were discarded. MiTCR, with a Q25 quality threshold and the strictest error-elimination algorithm, was used for CDR3 identification, clonotype clustering and error correction. A nonparametric unseen species model with Euler transformation was used to estimate a lower bound on total TCR beta diversity. TCRdb trimmed public reads at Q25 via fastp, called clones via MiXCR and kept in-frame beta chains. Each entry is one CDR3 protein sequence, shown with its most common DNA and genes. None of the V and J calls come from the authors' own analysis; TCRdb made them. Here the sample has more than 1 million distinct CDR3 sequences; 35% to 50% occur a single time. Approximately 20% of the sample goes to the ten largest clones.

The source of this sequence is a woman aged 60-75 years in good health. The sequence joins TRBV11-2 to TRBJ1-4; TRBD1 is a possible D gene, resting on 5 matching bases. Sequencing was performed on blood. The nucleotide sequence reads TGTGCCAGCAGCTTCCAGGGAAAACTGTTTTTT. Translated, it reads CASSFQGKLFF.